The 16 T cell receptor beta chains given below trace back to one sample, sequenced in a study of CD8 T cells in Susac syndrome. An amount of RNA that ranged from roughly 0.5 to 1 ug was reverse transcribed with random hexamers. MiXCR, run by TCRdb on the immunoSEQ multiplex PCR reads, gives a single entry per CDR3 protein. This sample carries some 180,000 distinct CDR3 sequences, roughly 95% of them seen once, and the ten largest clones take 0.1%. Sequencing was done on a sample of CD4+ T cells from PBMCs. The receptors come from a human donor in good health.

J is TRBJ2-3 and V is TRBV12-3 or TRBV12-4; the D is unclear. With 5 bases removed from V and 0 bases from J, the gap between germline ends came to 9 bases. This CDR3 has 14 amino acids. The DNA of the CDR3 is TGTGCCAGCAGTGTCCTCGCTAGCACAGATACGCAGTATTTT. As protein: CASSVLASTDTQYF.

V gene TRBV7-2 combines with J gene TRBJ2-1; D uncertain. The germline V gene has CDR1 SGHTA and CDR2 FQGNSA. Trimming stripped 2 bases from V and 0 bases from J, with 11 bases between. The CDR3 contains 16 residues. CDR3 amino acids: CASSLLTPSSYNEQFF. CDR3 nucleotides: TGTGCCAGCAGCTTATTAACCCCGAGCTCCTACAATGAGCAGTTCTTC.

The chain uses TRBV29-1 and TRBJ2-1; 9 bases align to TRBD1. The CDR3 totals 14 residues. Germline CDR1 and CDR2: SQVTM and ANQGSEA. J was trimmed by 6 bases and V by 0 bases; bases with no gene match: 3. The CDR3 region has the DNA TGCAGCGTTGAAGAACAGGGGGCCACCAATGAGCAGTTCTTC. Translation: CSVEEQGATNEQFF.

Written as DNA, the CDR3 is TGTGCCAGCAGCTTAGGTCTCAGGTACAATGAGCAGTTCTTC. Amino acids: CASSLGLRYNEQFF. V and J are TRBV7-9 and TRBJ2-1; D not certain. V was trimmed by 1 base and J by 4 bases, leaving 8 bases between them. Per germline, CDR1 SEHNR and CDR2 FQNEAQ (reference sequence). The CDR3 is 14 residues long.

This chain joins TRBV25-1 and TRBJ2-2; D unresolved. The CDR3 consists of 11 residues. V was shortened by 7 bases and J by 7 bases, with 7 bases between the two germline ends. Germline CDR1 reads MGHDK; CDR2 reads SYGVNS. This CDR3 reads CASTMGGELFF. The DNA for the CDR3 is TGTGCCAGCACCATGGGCGGGGAGCTGTTTTTT.

Written as DNA, the CDR3 is TGTGCCACCTCCGACGCGAGGGAGGTGTACGAGCAGTACTTC. Amino acids: CATSDAREVYEQYF. The chain links TRBV24-1 to TRBJ2-7; possible D gene TRBD2, 6 bases. Germline assignment: CDR1 KGHDR and CDR2 SFDVKD. Trimming stripped 9 bases from V and 4 bases from J, with 18 bases between. The CDR3 runs 14 residues.

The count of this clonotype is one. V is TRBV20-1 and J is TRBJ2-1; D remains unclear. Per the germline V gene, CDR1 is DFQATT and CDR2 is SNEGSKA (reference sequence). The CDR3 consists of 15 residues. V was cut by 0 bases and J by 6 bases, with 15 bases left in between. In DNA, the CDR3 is TGCAGTGCTAGAGATGAGAACATGGCTTTCAATGAGCAGTTCTTC. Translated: CSARDENMAFNEQFF.

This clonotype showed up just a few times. CDR3 sequence (DNA): TGTGCCAGCAGCTTGGGTCTAGCGGGAGACAATGAGCAGTTCTTC. Translating it yields CASSLGLAGDNEQFF. The V call is TRBV5-4, the J call TRBJ2-1, with 10 bases that match TRBD2. Germline assignment: CDR1 SGHNT and CDR2 YYREEE (reference sequence). After removal of 0 bases from V and 5 bases from J, the junction contained 2 bases not matched to a gene. This CDR3 comprises 15 residues.

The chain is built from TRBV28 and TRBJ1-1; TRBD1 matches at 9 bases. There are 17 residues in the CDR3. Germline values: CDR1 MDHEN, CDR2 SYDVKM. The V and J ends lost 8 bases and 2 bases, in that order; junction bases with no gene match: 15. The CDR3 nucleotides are TGTGCCAGCGGGGACAGGGATTTTATTTGGCGCAACACTGAAGCTTTCTTT. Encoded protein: CASGDRDFIWRNTEAFF.

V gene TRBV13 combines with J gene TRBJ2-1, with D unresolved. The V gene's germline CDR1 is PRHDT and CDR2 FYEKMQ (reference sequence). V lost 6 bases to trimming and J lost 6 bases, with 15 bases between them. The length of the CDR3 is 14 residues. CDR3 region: CASSEQRSINEQFF. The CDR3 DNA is TGTGCCAGCAGTGAGCAGCGCTCTATCAATGAGCAGTTCTTC.

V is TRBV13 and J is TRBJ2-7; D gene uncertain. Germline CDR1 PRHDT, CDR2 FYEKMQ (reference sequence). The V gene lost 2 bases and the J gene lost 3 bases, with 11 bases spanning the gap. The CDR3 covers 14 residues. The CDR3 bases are TGTGCCAGCAGCTTACTAACGAGATACTACGAGCAGTACTTC. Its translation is CASSLLTRYYEQYF.

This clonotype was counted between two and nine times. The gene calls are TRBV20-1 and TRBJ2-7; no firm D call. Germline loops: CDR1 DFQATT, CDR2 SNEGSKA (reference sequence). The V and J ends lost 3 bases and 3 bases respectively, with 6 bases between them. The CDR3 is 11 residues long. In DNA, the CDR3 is TGCAGTGCTAGTGGCGGCTACGAGCAGTACTTC. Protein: CSASGGYEQYF.

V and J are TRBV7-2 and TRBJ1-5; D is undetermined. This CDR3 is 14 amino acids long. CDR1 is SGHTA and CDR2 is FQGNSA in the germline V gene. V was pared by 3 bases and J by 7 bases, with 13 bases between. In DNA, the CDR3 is TGTGCCAGCAGCTTCGGCGCGGGCGGGCAGCCCCAGCATTTT. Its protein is CASSFGAGGQPQHF.

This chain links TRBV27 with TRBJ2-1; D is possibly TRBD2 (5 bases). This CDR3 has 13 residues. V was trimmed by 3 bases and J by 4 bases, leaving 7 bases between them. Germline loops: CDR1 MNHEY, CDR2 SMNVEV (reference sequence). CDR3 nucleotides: TGTGCCAGCAGTTTGCCGGGGTACAATGAGCAGTTCTTC. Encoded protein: CASSLPGYNEQFF.

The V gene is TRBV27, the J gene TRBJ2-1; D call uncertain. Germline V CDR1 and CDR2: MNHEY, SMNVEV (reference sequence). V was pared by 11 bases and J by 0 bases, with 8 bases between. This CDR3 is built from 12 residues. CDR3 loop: CACPSSYNEQFF. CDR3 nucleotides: TGTGCCTGCCCGAGCTCCTACAATGAGCAGTTCTTC.

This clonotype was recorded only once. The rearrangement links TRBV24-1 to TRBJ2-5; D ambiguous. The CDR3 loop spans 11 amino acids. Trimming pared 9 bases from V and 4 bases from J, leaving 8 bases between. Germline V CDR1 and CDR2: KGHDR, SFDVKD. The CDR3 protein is CATQKGETQYF. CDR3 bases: TGTGCCACCCAAAAGGGAGAGACCCAGTACTTC.